This T cell receptor (beta chain) emerged from a study of T cells after yellow fever vaccination. Study-wide results and caveats: It was a small share of clonotypes that appeared in both CD4 and CD8 compartments. In FACS-sorted repertoires, abundant clonotypes from the bulk population could appear as contaminants.

The CDR3 runs to 16 residues. The ends were cut back, 2 bases at V and 1 base at J, with 13 bases in the middle. Germline loops: CDR1 SGHKS, CDR2 YYEKEE (reference sequence). One entry per CDR3 protein, called by TCRdb with MiXCR from the 5' RACE reads. Of about 400,000 distinct CDR3 sequences listed, approximately 6% are singletons. A note on this clonotype: Its antigen remains unknown.

Sample: PBMCs, taken 5 days after the yellow fever booster vaccination. The receptor was derived from a young man who received the YFV17D yellow fever vaccine. This rearrangement joins TRBV5-5 to TRBJ2-1, with D unresolved. The CDR3 DNA reads as TGTGCCAGCAGCTTAGCTGTAACAGCATCCTACAATGAGCAGTTCTTC. Amino acids: CASSLAVTASYNEQFF.